The present TCR beta chain was sequenced within a study of blood T cell repertoires in COVID-19. In the original workflow: Using reference gene primer amplification, nucleated cell counts were estimated. Profiled with immunoSEQ multiplex PCR; TCRdb holds only in-frame clones, not every one. V and J calls and clone size are given by that table; D and trimming were obtained from the DNA. The sample holds around 150,000 clones; more than 75% are singletons and the top ten take approximately 5%. The V end lost 8 bases, the J end lost 4 bases, and 11 bases lay between the germline ends. This CDR3 contains 12 residues. CDR1 and CDR2 (germline): MDHEN, SYDVKM.

Sequencing input: peripheral blood. The TCR was taken from a woman aged 45-59 years with acute or convalescent COVID-19. The chain employs TRBV28 and TRBJ1-2; D remains unclear. The CDR3 region is CASGEEGYGYTF. Written as DNA, the CDR3 is TGTGCCAGCGGCGAGGAGGGCTATGGCTACACCTTC.